The 5 T cell receptor beta chains listed next were all sequenced from one sample in a study of blood T cells in healthy people across ages. It was with a sample-barcoded 5' primer and a J-beta primer mix that a second PCR of about 6 to 11 cycles was run. TCRdb reprocessed the 5' RACE reads via MiXCR and lists one record per CDR3 protein. Of 1,500,000 or so distinct CDR3 sequences in the sample, roughly 64% were seen once. The specimen was blood. These receptors came from a man aged 18 to 35 in good health.

This clonotype occurred a few times. The chain carries TRBV20-1 and TRBJ2-5; TRBD2 might be the D (5 bases). Trimming removed 1 base from V and 5 bases from J, with 11 bases in between. This CDR3 has 13 amino acids. The germline gives CDR1 DFQATT, CDR2 SNEGSKA (reference sequence). The CDR3 region is CSARGGNGETQYF. CDR3 DNA: TGCAGTGCTAGAGGAGGGAACGGGGAGACCCAGTACTTC.

CDR3 amino acids: CASSEAGWQPQHF. CDR3 bases: TGTGCCAGCAGTGAAGCCGGCTGGCAGCCCCAGCATTTT. The chain links TRBV2 to TRBJ1-5; D not resolved. The CDR3 loop spans 13 amino acids. Germline assignment: CDR1 SNHLY and CDR2 FYNNEI. Trimming left V 0 bases short and J 7 bases short, with 7 bases between.

CDR3 region: CASSQDYGETGELFF. DNA for the CDR3: TGTGCCAGCAGCCAAGATTACGGAGAGACCGGGGAGCTGTTTTTT. The rearrangement uses TRBV3-1 and TRBJ2-2; D not certain. CDR3 size: 15 residues. Germline V gives CDR1 LGHDT, CDR2 YNNKEL (reference sequence). V shed 0 bases and J shed 5 bases, with 10 bases lying between them.

CDR3 DNA sequence: TGCAGCGTTGAAGAGACCTCGAACTACGAGCAGTACTTC. Translation gives CSVEETSNYEQYF. This chain uses TRBV29-1 with TRBJ2-7; unclear D gene. Germline loops: CDR1 SQVTM, CDR2 ANQGSEA. Trimming pared 0 bases from V and 3 bases from J, leaving 9 bases between. The CDR3 has 13 residues.

The genes are TRBV5-1 and TRBJ2-1; the D is unclear. V was cut by 1 base and J by 6 bases, with 11 bases left in between. Germline V CDR1 and CDR2: SGHRS, YFSETQ. The length of the CDR3 is 14 residues. CDR3 in amino acids: CASSLSAPPNEQFF. Here the CDR3 DNA reads TGCGCCAGCAGCTTGTCGGCGCCACCCAATGAGCAGTTCTTC.